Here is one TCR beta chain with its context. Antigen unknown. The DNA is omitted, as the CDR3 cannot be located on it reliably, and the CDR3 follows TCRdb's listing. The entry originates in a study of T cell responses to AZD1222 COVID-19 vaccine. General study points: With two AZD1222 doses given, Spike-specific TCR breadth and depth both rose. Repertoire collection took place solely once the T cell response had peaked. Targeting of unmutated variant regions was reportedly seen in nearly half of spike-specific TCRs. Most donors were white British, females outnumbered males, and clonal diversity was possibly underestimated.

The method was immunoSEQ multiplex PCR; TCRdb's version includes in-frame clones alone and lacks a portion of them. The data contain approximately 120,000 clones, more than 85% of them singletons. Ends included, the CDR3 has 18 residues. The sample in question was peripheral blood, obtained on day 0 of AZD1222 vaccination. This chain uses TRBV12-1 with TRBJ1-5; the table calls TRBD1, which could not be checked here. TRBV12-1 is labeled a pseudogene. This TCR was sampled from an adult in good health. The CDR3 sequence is CASSFADGTEKSNQPQHF.